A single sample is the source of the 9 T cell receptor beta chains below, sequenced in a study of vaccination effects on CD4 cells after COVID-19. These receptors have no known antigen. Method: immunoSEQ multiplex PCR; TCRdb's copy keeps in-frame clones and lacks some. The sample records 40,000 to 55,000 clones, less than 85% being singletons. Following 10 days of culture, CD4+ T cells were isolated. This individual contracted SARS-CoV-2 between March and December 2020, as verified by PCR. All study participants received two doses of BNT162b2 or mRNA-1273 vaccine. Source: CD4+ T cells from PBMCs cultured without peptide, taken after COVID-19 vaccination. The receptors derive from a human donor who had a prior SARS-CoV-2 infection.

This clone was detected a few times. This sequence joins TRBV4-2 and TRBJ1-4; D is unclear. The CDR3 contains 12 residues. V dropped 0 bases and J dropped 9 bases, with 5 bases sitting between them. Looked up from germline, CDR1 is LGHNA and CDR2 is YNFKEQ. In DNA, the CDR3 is TGTGCCAGCAGCCAAGATGAGAAAAAACTGTTTTTT. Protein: CASSQDEKKLFF.

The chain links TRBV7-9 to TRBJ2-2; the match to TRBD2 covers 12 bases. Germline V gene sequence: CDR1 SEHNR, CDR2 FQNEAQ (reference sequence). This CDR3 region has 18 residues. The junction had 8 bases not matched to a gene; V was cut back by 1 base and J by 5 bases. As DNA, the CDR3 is TGTGCCAGCAGCTTAGGGACTAGCGGGGTCCGTACAACCGGGGAGCTGTTTTTT. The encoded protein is CASSLGTSGVRTTGELFF. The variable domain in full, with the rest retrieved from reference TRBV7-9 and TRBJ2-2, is DTGVSQNPRHKITKRGQNVTFRCDPISEHNRLYWYRQTLGQGPEFLTYFQNEAQLEKSRLLSDRFSAERPKGSFSTLEIQRTEQGDSAMYLCASSLGTSGVRTTGELFFGEGSRLTVL.

The chain's CDR3 is CASSLGGNYEQYF. The CDR3 DNA is TGCGCCAGCAGCTTGGGGGGGAACTACGAGCAGTACTTC. The rearrangement uses TRBV5-1 and TRBJ2-7; tentatively, D is TRBD1 or TRBD2 (5 bases each). Germline V CDR1 and CDR2: SGHRS, YFSETQ. The CDR3 has 13 residues. The V end was cut by 0 bases, the J end by 3 bases, with 7 bases between.

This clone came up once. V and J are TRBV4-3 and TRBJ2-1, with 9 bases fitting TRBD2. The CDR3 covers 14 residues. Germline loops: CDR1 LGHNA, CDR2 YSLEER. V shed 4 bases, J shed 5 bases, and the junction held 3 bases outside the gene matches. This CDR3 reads CASSPGLADNEQFF. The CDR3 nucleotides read TGCGCCAGCAGCCCGGGACTAGCAGACAATGAGCAGTTCTTC.

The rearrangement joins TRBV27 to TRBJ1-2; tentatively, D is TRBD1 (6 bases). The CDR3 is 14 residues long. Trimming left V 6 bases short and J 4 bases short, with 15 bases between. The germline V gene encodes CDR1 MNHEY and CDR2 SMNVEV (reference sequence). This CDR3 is CASRGRQDGYGYTF. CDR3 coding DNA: TGTGCCAGCAGGGGAAGACAGGACGGCTATGGCTACACCTTC.

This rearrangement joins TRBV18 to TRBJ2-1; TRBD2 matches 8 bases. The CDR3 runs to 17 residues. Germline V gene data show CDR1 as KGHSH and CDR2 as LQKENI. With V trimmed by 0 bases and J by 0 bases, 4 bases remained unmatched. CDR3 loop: CASSPPLSGSSYNEQFF. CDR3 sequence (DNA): TGTGCCAGCTCACCACCCTTGAGCGGGAGCTCCTACAATGAGCAGTTCTTC.

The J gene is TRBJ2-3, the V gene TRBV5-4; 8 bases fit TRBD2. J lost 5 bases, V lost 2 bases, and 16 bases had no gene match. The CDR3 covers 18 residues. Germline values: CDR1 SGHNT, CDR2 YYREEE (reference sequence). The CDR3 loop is CASSLRGRGAGGRDTQYF. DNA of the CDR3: TGTGCCAGCAGCTTACGGGGTCGTGGGGCGGGAGGTCGAGATACGCAGTATTTT.

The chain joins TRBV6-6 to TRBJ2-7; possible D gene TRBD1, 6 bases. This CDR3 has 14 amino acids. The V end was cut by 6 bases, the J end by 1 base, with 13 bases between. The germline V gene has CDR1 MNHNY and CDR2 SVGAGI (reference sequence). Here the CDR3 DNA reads TGTGCCAGCAGCCAGGACAGACTATCCTACGAGCAGTACTTC. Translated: CASSQDRLSYEQYF.

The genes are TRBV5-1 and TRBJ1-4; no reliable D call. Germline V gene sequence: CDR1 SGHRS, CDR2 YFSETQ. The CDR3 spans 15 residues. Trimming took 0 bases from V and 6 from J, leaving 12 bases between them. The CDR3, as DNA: TGCGCCAGCAGCTTGGTAAGGGCGAGGGATGAAAAACTGTTTTTT. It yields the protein CASSLVRARDEKLFF.